This T cell receptor (beta chain) was captured by sequencing in a study of follicular helper T cells after annual influenza vaccination. Across the whole study: Blood was drawn on days 0, 7 and 28 after vaccination. Whole-study results and caveats: Each annual vaccination recalled recurring oligoclonal ICOS+CD38+ cTfh clonotypes. ICOS+CD38+ cTfh clonality change tracked circulating plasmablast frequency change.

Time point given: 2014-2015 season, pre-vaccination. V lost 0 bases, J lost 4 bases, and 18 bases lay in between. The CDR3 totals 18 residues. From germline, CDR1 is LNHNV and CDR2 YYDKDF (reference sequence). Note on this clone: Its specificity is unknown.

Here immunoSEQ multiplex PCR was the method, and the copy in TCRdb shows in-frame clones only, minus some. This table holds 11,000 to 15,000 clones, roughly 81% found once. This clonotype originated in an adult who received the influenza vaccine. The sequences come from CXCR5- memory CD4+ T cells sorted from blood, collected on the day of influenza vaccination. The chain carries TRBV15 and TRBJ1-4, with D hard to call. The CDR3 protein is CATSRDSRSIGFNEKLFF. The CDR3 nucleotides read TGTGCCACCAGCAGAGATTCCAGGAGTATCGGGTTTAATGAAAAACTGTTTTTT. Full variable domain (remainder filled in from reference TRBV15 and TRBJ1-4): DAMVIQNPRYQVTQFGKPVTLSCSQTLNHNVMYWYQQKSSQAPKLLFHYYDKDFNNEADTPDNFQSRRPNTSFCFLDIRSPGLGDTAMYLCATSRDSRSIGFNEKLFFGSGTQLSVL.